In this sample, the clone carrying this TCR beta chain turned up a few times. The sample originates from a study of beta chain features in type 1 diabetes. The isolated RNA, all of it, was reverse transcribed, so expressed TCRB transcripts were what got sequenced. Method: immunoSEQ multiplex PCR; TCRdb's copy keeps in-frame clones and lacks some. The sample contains 500,000 to 700,000 clones, around 15% of which appear only once. Trimming pared 3 bases from V and 0 bases from J, leaving 9 bases between. The CDR3 spans 15 residues. The TCR sequence derives from a man between 18 and 35 years old in good health. The chain combines TRBV23-1 with TRBJ2-1; D call uncertain. TRBV23-1 is reported as an ORF; its role is uncertain. The sample comprised naive CD4+ T cells from blood. The CDR3 reads CASSQRKSSYNEQFF. CDR3 sequence (DNA): TGCGCCAGCAGTCAGAGGAAAAGCTCCTACAATGAGCAGTTCTTC.